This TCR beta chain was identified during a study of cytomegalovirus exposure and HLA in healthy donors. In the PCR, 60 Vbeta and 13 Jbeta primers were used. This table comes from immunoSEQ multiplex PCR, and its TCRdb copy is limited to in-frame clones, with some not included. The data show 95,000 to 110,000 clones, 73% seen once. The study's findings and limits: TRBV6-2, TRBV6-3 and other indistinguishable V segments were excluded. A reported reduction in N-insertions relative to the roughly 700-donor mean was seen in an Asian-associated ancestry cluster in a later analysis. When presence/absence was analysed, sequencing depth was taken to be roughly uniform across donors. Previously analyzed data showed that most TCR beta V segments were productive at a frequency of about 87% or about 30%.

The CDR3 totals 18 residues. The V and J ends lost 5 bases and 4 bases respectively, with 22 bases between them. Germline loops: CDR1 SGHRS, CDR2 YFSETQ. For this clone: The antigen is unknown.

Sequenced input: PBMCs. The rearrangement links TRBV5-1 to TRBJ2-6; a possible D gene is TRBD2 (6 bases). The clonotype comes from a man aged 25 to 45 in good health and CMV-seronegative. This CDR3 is CASSSRGGTSGGANVLTF. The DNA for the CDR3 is TGCGCCAGCAGTTCTCGGGGCGGGACCTCTGGCGGGGCCAACGTCCTGACTTTC. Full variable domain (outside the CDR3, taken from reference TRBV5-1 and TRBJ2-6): KAGVTQTPRYLIKTRGQQVTLSCSPISGHRSVSWYQQTPGQGLQFLFEYFSETQRNKGNFPGRFSGRQFSNSRSEMNVSTLELGDSALYLCASSSRGGTSGGANVLTFGAGSRLTVL.